The rows below give T cell receptor beta chains drawn from one sample of a study of memory CD4+ T cells and cytomegalovirus serostatus. This table comes from immunoSEQ multiplex PCR, and its TCRdb copy is limited to in-frame clones, with some not included. The sample includes around 50,000 clones, 60% to 80% seen only once; the top ten take 0.67%. Sequenced: memory CD4+ T cells from blood. These receptors originate from an adult in good health and CMV-seronegative. Each CDR3 is given with its conserved first and last residue. A D gene is named only where the DNA matches it firmly. The size entry is marked missing in some rows and otherwise reads once, few, many or a size class.

TRBV28,-,-,TRBJ2-6,TGTGCCAGCAGTTTTTCCGGGGCCAACGTCCTGACTTTC,CASSFSGANVLTF
TRBV6-4,-,-,TRBJ1-5,TGTGCCAGCAGTCCCGACGGGGGGTCCAGTCAGCCCCAGCATTTT,CASSPDGGSSQPQHF
TRBV5-1,-,-,TRBJ2-6,TGCGCCAGCACCCCAACTTCCGGGGCCAACGTCCTGACTTTC,CASTPTSGANVLTF
TRBV7-9,TRBD2,-,TRBJ2-1,TGTGCCAGCAGCTTAGTTGGAGATAGCGGGAGTAATGAGCAGTTCTTC,CASSLVGDSGSNEQFF
TRBV30,-,-,TRBJ2-1,TGTGCCTGGAGACCCAGGGGCGCTGAGCAGTTCTTC,CAWRPRGAEQFF
TRBV30,-,few,TRBJ1-1,TGTGCCTCTGAGCCGGGTTTGGGCACTGAAGCTTTCTTT,CASEPGLGTEAFF
TRBV27,-,-,TRBJ2-7,TGTGCCAGCACTTCATTCCGGGACGGAATCACCTACGAGCAGTACTTC,CASTSFRDGITYEQYF
TRBV11-3,-,-,TRBJ2-6,TGTGCCAGCACCGAGGGCGACTCTGGGGCCAACGTCCTGACTTTC,CASTEGDSGANVLTF
TRBV30,-,-,TRBJ2-6,TGTGCCTGGAGTGTAAGGGGTTCCGGGACTGGGGCCAACGTCCTGACTTTC,CAWSVRGSGTGANVLTF
TRBV9,-,few,TRBJ1-3,TGTGCCAGCAGCGTAGGCCCAGGGACTGGAAACACCATATATTTT,CASSVGPGTGNTIYF
TRBV5-4,-,-,TRBJ2-5,TGTGCCAGCAGCTTGGGCAGGGTTGAAGAGACCCAGTACTTC,CASSLGRVEETQYF
TRBV7-7,TRBD1,-,TRBJ2-5,TGTGCTAGCAGACGTGGGACAGGGGGCGGCGAAGAGACCCAGTACTTC,CASRRGTGGGEETQYF
TRBV11-2,-,-,TRBJ1-5,TGTGCCAGCAGCCCACGGGGGGGCGTCAATCAGCCCCAGCATTTT,CASSPRGGVNQPQHF
TRBV10-3,TRBD2,-,TRBJ2-6,TGTGCCATCAGTGAGTCTGCGGGAGGCCGCTCTGGGGCCAACGTCCTGACTTTC,CAISESAGGRSGANVLTF
TRBV2,TRBD2,-,TRBJ2-3,TGTGCCAGCAGGCACGGACTAGCGGGGAGCACAGATACGCAGTATTTT,CASRHGLAGSTDTQYF
TRBV10-3,-,-,TRBJ1-3,TGTGCCATCACGGCAGGGGACTCTGGAAACACCATATATTTT,CAITAGDSGNTIYF
TRBV5-1,-,-,TRBJ2-3,TGCGCCAGCAGCTTGGGGGATGGACAGCCAACCCACACAGATACGCAGTATTTT,CASSLGDGQPTHTDTQYF
TRBV28,TRBD2,-,TRBJ2-3,TGTGCCAGCAGTAGAATAGCGGGAGTGAAAGCACCAGATACGCAGTATTTT,CASSRIAGVKAPDTQYF
TRBV19,-,few,TRBJ1-5,TGTGCCAGTGCGGGGGAGGGGATGGGCAATCAGCCCCAGCATTTT,CASAGEGMGNQPQHF
TRBV7-9,-,-,TRBJ1-1,TGTGCCAGCAGCTTGGCGCAGGGTATAACTGAAGCTTTCTTT,CASSLAQGITEAFF
TRBV5-1,-,few,TRBJ1-4,TGCGCCAGCAGCTTGACAGGGTTCTTCGAAAAACTGTTTTTT,CASSLTGFFEKLFF
TRBV7-3,-,-,TRBJ2-3,TGTGCCAGCAGCCATGGGGCAGATACGCAGTATTTT,CASSHGADTQYF
TRBV5-6,TRBD2,-,TRBJ2-7,TGTGCCAGCACCCTAGCGGGAGGAAAGTATTACGAGCAGTACTTC,CASTLAGGKYYEQYF
TRBV6-6,-,-,TRBJ1-1,TGTGCCAGCACCCCCCCGGGCAGGGTGAACACTGAAGCTTTCTTT,CASTPPGRVNTEAFF
TRBV11-2,TRBD1,-,TRBJ2-3,TGTGCCAGCAGCTCCGGGACAGGACCGGCTCCCGACCAATGGCAGTATTTT,CASSSGTGPAPDQWQYF
TRBV5-4,-,-,TRBJ2-7,TGTGCCAGCAGATTGGACGTTTCCTACGAGCAGTACTTC,CASRLDVSYEQYF
TRBV11-2,-,few,TRBJ1-5,TGTGCCAGCAGCTCCCCAGGGAGTCAGCCCCAGCATTTT,CASSSPGSQPQHF
TRBV11-2,-,-,TRBJ2-4,TGTGCCAGCAGCTTAGGAAGGGACTCGATTCAGTACTTC,CASSLGRDSIQYF
TRBV4-1,-,-,TRBJ2-1,TGCGCCAGCAGCCAAGATTTCGCGGATAGACAGCAGTTCTTC,CASSQDFADRQQFF
TRBV10-2,-,-,TRBJ1-3,TGCGCCAGCAGTGAGAATTGGGACGCAATCTCTGGAAACACCATATATTTT,CASSENWDAISGNTIYF
TRBV7-9,-,-,TRBJ2-7,TGTGCCAGCAGCCCCGCAGGAAGAAGTACCTACGAGCAGTACTTC,CASSPAGRSTYEQYF
TRBV2,-,-,TRBJ2-5,TGTGCCAGCAGTCTCCTGGGGTCCCAAGAGACCCAGTACTTC,CASSLLGSQETQYF
TRBV7-2,-,-,TRBJ2-7,TGTGCCAGCAGCTTAGAGAGATCCTACGAGCAGTACTTC,CASSLERSYEQYF